Listed below are T cell receptor beta chains from one sample, sequenced in a study of cytomegalovirus exposure and HLA in healthy donors. TCRdb's copy holds only in-frame clones and misses some; the assay was immunoSEQ multiplex PCR. Of 76,000 or so clones in the sample, 78% are singletons; the top ten hold less than 9.5%. The sample was PBMCs. These receptors all come from a woman between 35 and 50 years old in good health and CMV-seropositive. Each CDR3 is given with its conserved first and last residue. D genes are given only for firm matches. Size tells how often a clone was seen (once, few, many) or the class of an expanded clone, and some rows leave it out.

V	J	size	D	CDR3	DNA
TRBV6-6	TRBJ1-2	-	-	CASSYSIVPRWVYTF	TGTGCCAGCAGTTACTCGATAGTACCGCGGTGGGTCTACACCTTC
TRBV7-8	TRBJ2-3	-	TRBD2	CASSLAGRSGLGKRDTQYF	TGTGCCAGCAGCTTAGCGGGAAGGTCGGGACTAGGGAAGCGAGATACGCAGTATTTT
TRBV19	TRBJ2-5	-	TRBD1	CASSIRGSYQETQYF	TGTGCCAGTAGTATCAGGGGGTCATACCAAGAGACCCAGTACTTC
TRBV29-1	TRBJ2-7	-	TRBD2	CSVLGGRESSYEQYF	TGCAGCGTTTTGGGAGGGAGGGAAAGCTCCTACGAGCAGTACTTC
TRBV9	TRBJ2-7	few	-	CASSVGPGGRYEQYF	TGTGCCAGCAGCGTAGGCCCAGGAGGGAGATACGAGCAGTACTTC
TRBV9	TRBJ2-2	-	TRBD2	CASSVTSGGARVGGELFF	TGTGCCAGCAGCGTGACTAGCGGGGGGGCCAGGGTTGGCGGGGAGCTGTTTTTT
TRBV7-3	TRBJ2-1	-	TRBD1	CASSSLGQGTYNEQFF	TGTGCCAGCAGCTCGCTCGGACAGGGAACCTACAATGAGCAGTTCTTC
TRBV18	TRBJ2-3	-	-	CASSRTVGGTDTQYF	TGTGCCAGCTCTCGTACGGTCGGGGGCACAGATACGCAGTATTTT
TRBV19	TRBJ1-2	-	TRBD1	CASLTGTDGYTF	TGTGCCAGTTTGACAGGGACTGATGGCTACACCTTC
TRBV5-6	TRBJ2-7	-	TRBD1	CASSQQGVVNEQYF	TGTGCCAGCAGCCAACAGGGGGTGGTCAACGAGCAGTACTTC
TRBV28	TRBJ2-7	-	-	CASSFGGHSYEQYF	TGTGCCAGCAGTTTTGGGGGCCACTCCTACGAGCAGTACTTC
TRBV4-3	TRBJ1-1	-	TRBD1	CASSQVGTAEAFF	TGCGCCAGCAGCCAAGTCGGGACAGCTGAAGCTTTCTTT
TRBV6-6	TRBJ1-6	-	TRBD1	CASSPGQGYNSPLHF	TGTGCCAGCAGTCCCGGACAGGGTTATAATTCACCCCTCCACTTT
TRBV7-9	TRBJ2-5	-	TRBD2	CASSLTSGGQETQYF	TGTGCCAGCAGCTTAACTAGCGGGGGGCAAGAGACCCAGTACTTC
TRBV18	TRBJ2-7	-	TRBD1	CASSPPIYLRGPYEQYF	TGTGCCAGCTCACCACCGATTTATTTGAGGGGGCCCTACGAGCAGTACTTC
TRBV27	TRBJ2-1	-	-	CASSFILSSYDEQFF	TGTGCCAGCAGTTTTATACTGAGCTCCTACGATGAGCAGTTCTTC
TRBV5-1	TRBJ2-6	-	-	CASSLANIRAGANVLTF	TGCGCCAGCAGCTTGGCCAATATAAGAGCCGGGGCCAACGTCCTGACTTTC
TRBV13	TRBJ2-3	-	TRBD1	CASSLRQGNTDTQYF	TGTGCCAGCAGCCTCAGACAGGGAAACACAGATACGCAGTATTTT
TRBV6-5	TRBJ2-3	-	TRBD2	CASRGLAGVTDTQYF	TGTGCCAGCAGAGGACTAGCGGGGGTGACAGATACGCAGTATTTT
TRBV19	TRBJ1-2	-	-	CASRVDNANYGYTF	TGTGCCAGTAGGGTGGACAACGCTAACTATGGCTACACCTTC
TRBV5-1	TRBJ2-5	-	TRBD2	CASSLRAGEETQYF	TGCGCCAGCAGCTTGCGGGCGGGGGAAGAGACCCAGTACTTC
TRBV7-2	TRBJ1-1	-	-	CASSYNHRAGTEAFF	TGTGCCAGCAGCTACAACCACAGGGCAGGGACTGAAGCTTTCTTT
TRBV27	TRBJ2-2	few	-	CASRTTTGYTGELFF	TGTGCCAGCAGAACTACTACAGGGTACACCGGGGAGCTGTTTTTT
TRBV7-7	TRBJ1-4	few	-	CASSPTATNEKLFF	TGTGCCAGCAGCCCGACAGCTACTAATGAAAAACTGTTTTTT
TRBV11-2	TRBJ1-1	-	TRBD1	CASRMTGMNTEAFF	TGTGCCAGCAGGATGACAGGGATGAACACTGAAGCTTTCTTT
TRBV19	TRBJ1-2	-	TRBD1	CASSMGTGDFGYTF	TGTGCCAGTAGTATGGGGACAGGGGATTTTGGCTACACCTTC
TRBV27	TRBJ2-7	-	TRBD2	CASSSAPGTRCYF	TGTGCCAGCAGTTCCGCCCCGGGGACTAGGTGTTACTTC
TRBV9	TRBJ2-3	-	TRBD2	CASRHSGSTDTQYF	TGTGCCAGCAGGCATAGCGGGTCCACAGATACGCAGTATTTT
TRBV4-1	TRBJ2-5	-	-	CASSQETGQETQYF	TGCGCCAGCAGCCAAGAAACAGGCCAAGAGACCCAGTACTTC
TRBV5-5	TRBJ1-3	-	TRBD1	CASSLLRDSSGNTIYF	TGTGCCAGCAGCTTACTCCGGGACAGCTCTGGAAACACCATATATTTT
TRBV6-5	TRBJ1-4	-	-	CASSYSFGATNEKLFF	TGTGCCAGCAGTTACTCATTCGGGGCAACTAATGAAAAACTGTTTTTT
TRBV19	TRBJ1-4	-	-	CASSYGGGTGEEKLFF	TGTGCCAGTAGCTATGGTGGAGGGACCGGAGAAGAAAAACTGTTTTTT
TRBV6-5	TRBJ1-2	-	TRBD1	CASSTGDGYTF	TGTGCCAGCAGCACAGGGGACGGCTACACCTTC
TRBV5-4	TRBJ2-2	-	TRBD2	CASHGKIAGITGELFF	TGTGCCAGCCATGGAAAAATAGCGGGTATCACCGGGGAGCTGTTTTTT
TRBV7-9	TRBJ1-1	-	-	CASSLDPTGITEAFF	TGTGCCAGCAGCTTGGACCCCACAGGGATCACTGAAGCTTTCTTT
TRBV9	TRBJ2-7	-	-	CASSVVPGDIYEQYF	TGTGCCAGCAGCGTAGTCCCAGGCGACATCTACGAGCAGTACTTC
TRBV7-3	TRBJ2-3	once	TRBD1	CASSRGQFSTDTQYF	TGTGCCAGCAGCCGGGGACAGTTTAGCACAGATACGCAGTATTTT
TRBV6-1	TRBJ2-7	-	-	CASSPTGPDYEQYF	TGTGCCAGCAGTCCAACAGGACCCGACTACGAGCAGTACTTC
TRBV5-1	TRBJ2-1	few	-	CASSVDWNEQFF	TGCGCCAGCAGCGTCGACTGGAATGAGCAGTTCTTC